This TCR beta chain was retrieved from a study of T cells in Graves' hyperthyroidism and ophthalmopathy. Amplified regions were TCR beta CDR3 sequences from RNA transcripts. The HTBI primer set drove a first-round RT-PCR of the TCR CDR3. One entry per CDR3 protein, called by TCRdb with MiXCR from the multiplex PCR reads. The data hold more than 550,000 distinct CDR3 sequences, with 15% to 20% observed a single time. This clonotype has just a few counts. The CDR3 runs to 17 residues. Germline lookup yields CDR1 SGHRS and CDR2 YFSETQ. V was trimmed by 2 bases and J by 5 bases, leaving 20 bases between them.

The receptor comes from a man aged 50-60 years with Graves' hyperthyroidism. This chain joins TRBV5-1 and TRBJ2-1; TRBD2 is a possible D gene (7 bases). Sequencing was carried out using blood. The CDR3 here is CASSFPTAGAINNEQFF. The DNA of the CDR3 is TGCGCCAGCAGCTTCCCAACCGCGGGGGCAATCAACAATGAGCAGTTCTTC.